The 31 T cell receptor beta chains in this list originate from one sample, sequenced in a study of cytomegalovirus exposure and HLA in healthy donors. Primers included in the PCR were 60 Vbeta and 13 Jbeta primers. The repertoire was sequenced with immunoSEQ multiplex PCR; TCRdb's copy has only in-frame clones and lacks some. The sample holds about 60,000 clones, 77% seen once. Sequencing was done on a sample of PBMCs. All receptors come from a female donor in good health and CMV-seronegative.

The CDR3: CASSFTPSAVGSYEQYF. CDR3 sequence (DNA): TGTGCCAGCAGTTTTACTCCCTCGGCGGTTGGGAGCTACGAGCAGTACTTC. The V gene is TRBV28, the J gene TRBJ2-5; tentative D call: TRBD2 (5 bases). The DNA end is a closer match to TRBJ2-7, so the J assignment may be wrong. The germline V gene encodes CDR1 MDHEN and CDR2 SYDVKM. This CDR3 region has 17 residues.

For the CDR3, the DNA is TGTGCCAGCAGCTTATTGCGGGGGGCGCCCCAAGAGACCCAGTACTTC. Encoded protein: CASSLLRGAPQETQYF. The chain recombines TRBV7-6 with TRBJ2-5; 8 positions agree with TRBD2. Germline CDR1 reads SGHVS; CDR2 reads FNYEAQ. The CDR3 is 16 residues long. Unmatched junction bases numbered 6, after V lost 2 bases and J lost 1 base.

V and J are TRBV10-3 and TRBJ2-1; the D is unclear. Germline V gene data show CDR1 as ENHRY and CDR2 as SYGVKD. The CDR3 spans 9 residues. Trimming cost V 10 bases and J 10 bases, with 8 bases left between them. CDR3 amino acids: CAKPREQFF. CDR3 bases: TGTGCCAAACCGCGAGAGCAGTTCTTC.

This rearrangement joins TRBV18 to TRBJ1-2, with a tentative D call TRBD1 (6 bases). V shed 3 bases and J shed 7 bases, with 18 bases lying between them. The CDR3 is 15 residues long. Germline V gene lookup returns CDR1 KGHSH and CDR2 LQKENI. The CDR3 coding sequence is TGTGCCAGCTCACCCCGTTTAGCAGGGGTGGGTGGCTACACCTTC. This encodes CASSPRLAGVGGYTF.

V usage is TRBV11-3 and J usage is TRBJ2-3; 14 positions match TRBD2. The CDR3 totals 16 residues. V was clipped by 4 bases and J by 4 bases; unmatched bases: 4. Per germline, CDR1 SGHNT and CDR2 YENEEA. The CDR3 DNA reads as TGTGCCAGCAGCTCCGGGACTAGCGGGAGTGCAGATACGCAGTATTTT. This encodes CASSSGTSGSADTQYF.

Only a few counts were recorded for this clone. The chain carries TRBV7-9 and TRBJ2-3; a possible D gene is TRBD2 (5 bases). Trimming removed 5 bases at V and 0 bases at J, with 18 bases between. The CDR3 consists of 17 residues. Germline loops: CDR1 SEHNR, CDR2 FQNEAQ (reference sequence). The DNA for the CDR3 is TGTGCCAGCAGCCCCAACCGAGCCCTAGCCAGCACAGATACGCAGTATTTT. This codes for CASSPNRALASTDTQYF.

The chain recombines TRBV7-3 with TRBJ2-1, with TRBD1 identical over 7 bases. The CDR3 contains 12 residues. Germline V gives CDR1 SGHTA, CDR2 FQGTGA. The V gene end was trimmed by 5 bases and the J gene end by 8 bases; junction bases not matched to a gene: 3. CDR3 coding DNA: TGTGCCAGCAGCATTACAGGGGATGAGCAGTTCTTC. This codes for CASSITGDEQFF.

The chain links TRBV19 to TRBJ1-2; D remains unclear. This CDR3 contains 12 residues. Germline V gene sequence: CDR1 LNHDA, CDR2 SQIVND (reference sequence). The V end was cut by 7 bases, the J end by 8 bases, with 14 bases between. The DNA of the CDR3 is TGTGCCAGTACAGGAGGGTTTGACGGCTACACCTTC. Protein sequence: CASTGGFDGYTF.

J is TRBJ1-4 and V is TRBV13; the match to TRBD1 covers 11 bases. The V segment lost 8 bases and the J segment 6 bases; nucleotides outside the gene matches: 5. Germline V gene lookup returns CDR1 PRHDT and CDR2 FYEKMQ (reference sequence). There are 14 residues in the CDR3. The DNA for the CDR3 is TGTGCCAGCGCCCTGGGACAGGGGGATGAAAAACTGTTTTTT. Its protein is CASALGQGDEKLFF.

This clone is a singleton in its sample. The chain links TRBV7-2 to TRBJ2-7; 10 bases are shared with TRBD2. CDR1 is SGHTA and CDR2 is FQGNSA in the germline V gene. Trimming took 1 base from V and 3 from J; bases not matched to a gene: 6. The CDR3 is made up of 16 amino acids. The CDR3 DNA is TGTGCCAGCAGCTTAGATGGGACTAGCGCTTACTACGAGCAGTACTTC. As protein: CASSLDGTSAYYEQYF.

The gene calls are TRBV7-2 and TRBJ2-1, with 11 bases that match TRBD2. V was clipped by 7 bases and J by 8 bases; unmatched bases: 10. Germline V gene lookup returns CDR1 SGHTA and CDR2 FQGNSA. The CDR3 sequence is 15 residues long. In DNA form, the CDR3 reads TGTGCCAGCATCAACCAGCTAGCGGGAGGTGATGAGCAGTTCTTC. Protein sequence: CASINQLAGGDEQFF. Filled out from reference TRBV7-2 and TRBJ2-1, the complete variable domain reads GAGVSQSPSNKVTEKGKDVELRCDPISGHTALYWYRQSLGQGLEFLIYFQGNSAPDKSGLPSDRFSAERTGGSVSTLTIQRTQQEDSAVYLCASINQLAGGDEQFFGPGTRLTVL.

This rearrangement joins TRBV19 to TRBJ1-5, with D perhaps matching TRBD1 (6 bases). V was clipped by 6 bases and J by 0 bases, with 21 bases between them. Germline V gene lookup returns CDR1 LNHDA and CDR2 SQIVND (reference sequence). The CDR3 covers 18 residues. CDR3 in DNA: TGTGCCAGTAGAGTTACAGGGTCGGGCCTTGATAGCAATCAGCCCCAGCATTTT. This encodes CASRVTGSGLDSNQPQHF.

The rearrangement joins TRBV11-3 to TRBJ2-5; D may be TRBD2 (5 bases). V was cut by 2 bases and J by 4 bases, with 11 bases left in between. Looked up from germline, CDR1 is SGHNT and CDR2 is YENEEA. The CDR3 has 14 amino acids. The CDR3 protein is CASSLRGTAETQYF. The CDR3 nucleotides are TGTGCCAGCAGCTTACGGGGAACGGCAGAGACCCAGTACTTC.

The rearrangement joins TRBV28 to TRBJ1-2; D ambiguous. CDR3 length: 11 amino acids. Trimming stripped 11 bases from V and 11 bases from J, with 18 bases between. From germline, CDR1 is MDHEN and CDR2 SYDVKM. The CDR3 loop reads CASSFVGSYTF. For the CDR3, the DNA is TGTGCCTCCTCGTTCGTCGGTTCGTACACCTTC.

This chain connects TRBV5-1 to TRBJ1-2, with D maybe TRBD1 (5 bases). V gave up 6 bases and J gave up 0 bases, with 15 bases separating them. Germline CDR1 reads SGHRS; CDR2 reads YFSETQ. The CDR3 covers 15 residues. CDR3 bases: TGCGCCAGCACCAACCGCCAGGGAACTAACTATGGCTACACCTTC. Translated: CASTNRQGTNYGYTF.

The J gene is TRBJ1-2, the V gene TRBV28; D is possibly TRBD1 (6 bases). The CDR3 extends over 14 amino acids. V was clipped by 8 bases and J by 4 bases, with 17 bases between them. The V gene's germline CDR1 is MDHEN and CDR2 SYDVKM. The CDR3 DNA reads as TGTGCCAGCGAAACAGGGAGGGGAGGCTATGGCTACACCTTC. Amino acid sequence: CASETGRGGYGYTF.

The CDR3 region is CAISAGQAYEQYF. CDR3 coding DNA: TGTGCCATCAGTGCTGGACAGGCCTACGAGCAGTACTTC. The V call is TRBV10-3, the J call TRBJ2-7; 7 bases line up with TRBD1. Trimming cost V 4 bases and J 2 bases; bases outside gene matches: 2. The CDR3 spans 13 residues. Germline V gene sequence: CDR1 ENHRY, CDR2 SYGVKD.

The genes are TRBV28 and TRBJ2-2, with D perhaps TRBD1 (6 bases). The V end lost 6 bases, the J end lost 5 bases, and 13 bases lay between the germline ends. The CDR3 extends over 14 amino acids. Germline CDR1 MDHEN, CDR2 SYDVKM. The CDR3 reads CASSTNTGTGELFF. CDR3 in DNA: TGTGCCAGCAGCACTAATACAGGGACCGGGGAGCTGTTTTTT.

The chain recombines TRBV15 with TRBJ1-6; TRBD1 matches 7 bases. CDR3 size: 15 residues. V shed 0 bases, J shed 8 bases, and the junction held 4 bases outside the gene matches. Germline V gives CDR1 LNHNV, CDR2 YYDKDF (reference sequence). Here the CDR3 DNA reads TGTGCCACCAGCAGAGATCCAGGGGGACATTCACCCCTCCACTTT. It translates to CATSRDPGGHSPLHF.

This clone occurred once. The chain couples TRBV14 to TRBJ2-5, with a tentative D call TRBD1 (6 bases). CDR3 size: 14 residues. Germline V gene data show CDR1 as SGHDN and CDR2 as FVKESK. V was pared by 1 base and J by 9 bases, with 15 bases between. The CDR3 reads CASSQVGTIRAQYF. The CDR3 coding sequence is TGTGCCAGCAGCCAAGTGGGGACAATTCGTGCCCAGTACTTC.

The chain is built from TRBV29-1 and TRBJ1-1, with D tentatively TRBD1 (5 bases). V shed 4 bases and J shed 0 bases, with 9 bases lying between them. The CDR3 loop spans 13 amino acids. Germline V gives CDR1 SQVTM, CDR2 ANQGSEA. CDR3 region: CSVGQFMNTEAFF. The CDR3 DNA is TGCAGCGTTGGACAGTTCATGAACACTGAAGCTTTCTTT. The full variable domain, in which reference TRBV29-1 and TRBJ1-1 provide the parts outside the CDR3, is SAVISQKPSRDICQRGTSLTIQCQVDSQVTMMFWYRQQPGQSLTLIATANQGSEATYESGFVIDKFPISRPNLTFSTLTVSNMSPEDSSIYLCSVGQFMNTEAFFGQGTRLTVV.

The chain has TRBV10-3 and TRBJ2-1, with D perhaps TRBD2 (5 bases). The germline V gene has CDR1 ENHRY and CDR2 SYGVKD. The CDR3 spans 13 residues. V shed 1 base and J shed 7 bases, with 8 bases lying between them. CDR3 loop: CAISEFGENEQFF. The CDR3 nucleotides are TGTGCCATCAGTGAGTTCGGGGAGAATGAGCAGTTCTTC.

The gene calls are TRBV5-1 and TRBJ2-7; 13 nucleotides line up with TRBD2. The V and J ends lost 4 bases and 6 bases, in that order; junction bases with no gene match: 7. CDR1 SGHRS and CDR2 YFSETQ come from the germline V gene. This CDR3 comprises 15 residues. The CDR3 protein is CASSDGLAGVSEQYF. As DNA, the CDR3 is TGCGCCAGCAGCGACGGACTAGCGGGAGTTTCCGAGCAGTACTTC.

The chain combines TRBV7-2 with TRBJ2-3, with D tentatively TRBD2 (6 bases). Per the germline V gene, CDR1 is SGHTA and CDR2 is FQGNSA. Trimming stripped 0 bases from V and 0 bases from J, with 16 bases between. The length of the CDR3 is 18 residues. The CDR3 bases are TGTGCCAGCAGCTTAGCGGGGGGTGGCAGCGGGAGCACAGATACGCAGTATTTT. Its protein is CASSLAGGGSGSTDTQYF.

CDR3 sequence: CASSVESRGDSPLHF. CDR3 sequence (DNA): TGTGCCAGCAGCGTAGAGTCCAGGGGGGACTCACCCCTCCACTTT. V gene TRBV9 combines with J gene TRBJ1-6; 7 positions agree with TRBD1. Germline V gene sequence: CDR1 SGDLS, CDR2 YYNGEE. This CDR3 comprises 15 residues. The V and J ends lost 0 bases and 10 bases, in that order; junction bases with no gene match: 7.

This clone has a single count. This rearrangement joins TRBV2 to TRBJ1-2; 12 bases line up with TRBD1. V shed 10 bases, J shed 7 bases, and the junction held 10 bases outside the gene matches. Germline values: CDR1 SNHLY, CDR2 FYNNEI. The CDR3 has 14 residues. CDR3 loop: CATSLGQGAFGYTF. CDR3 DNA: TGTGCCACCTCCTTGGGACAGGGGGCGTTTGGCTACACCTTC.

This clone was seen a few times. V gene TRBV13 combines with J gene TRBJ1-6; 8 positions agree with TRBD1. Germline V CDR1 and CDR2: PRHDT, FYEKMQ (reference sequence). With V trimmed by 2 bases and J by 7 bases, 4 bases remained unmatched. CDR3 length: 15 amino acids. In DNA form, the CDR3 reads TGTGCCAGCAGCTTACTTACAGGGGGAAATTCACCCCTCCACTTT. As protein: CASSLLTGGNSPLHF. Full variable domain (rest looked up from reference TRBV13 and TRBJ1-6): AAGVIQSPRHLIKEKRETATLKCYPIPRHDTVYWYQQGPGQDPQFLISFYEKMQSDKGSIPDRFSAQQFSDYHSELNMSSLELGDSALYFCASSLLTGGNSPLHFGNGTRLTVT.

V gene TRBV27 combines with J gene TRBJ1-5; D possibly corresponds to TRBD1 (6 bases). Trimming removed 6 bases at V and 6 bases at J, with 12 bases between. There are 13 residues in the CDR3. From germline, CDR1 is MNHEY and CDR2 SMNVEV (reference sequence). The CDR3 DNA is TGTGCCAGCAGGAAGGGGGGGGGTCAGCCCCAGCATTTT. Translating gives CASRKGGGQPQHF.

V gene TRBV10-3 combines with J gene TRBJ2-5; 7 nucleotides match TRBD1. Germline CDR1 and CDR2: ENHRY and SYGVKD. The trim removed 3 bases at V and 5 bases at J, leaving 9 bases unmatched. The CDR3 runs to 15 residues. The CDR3 nucleotides are TGTGCCATCAGTGATCGGAGACAGGGTGGGGAGACCCAGTACTTC. The encoded protein is CAISDRRQGGETQYF.

The rearrangement links TRBV29-1 to TRBJ2-7; TRBD1 matches 9 bases. V shed 1 base, J shed 3 bases, and the junction held 10 bases outside the gene matches. CDR3 size: 16 residues. Germline CDR1 is SQVTM and CDR2 is ANQGSEA. CDR3 bases: TGCAGCGTTGAAGGGGAGGGACAGGGAGGTGACTACGAGCAGTACTTC. This translates into CSVEGEGQGGDYEQYF.

This chain uses TRBV5-1 with TRBJ1-6; D might be TRBD1 (6 bases). Looked up from germline, CDR1 is SGHRS and CDR2 is YFSETQ. V shed 2 bases and J shed 5 bases, with 14 bases lying between them. This CDR3 region has 16 residues. DNA of the CDR3: TGCGCCAGCAGCTTAACAGGGCTACTGGATAATTCACCCCTCCACTTT. Translated, it gives CASSLTGLLDNSPLHF.